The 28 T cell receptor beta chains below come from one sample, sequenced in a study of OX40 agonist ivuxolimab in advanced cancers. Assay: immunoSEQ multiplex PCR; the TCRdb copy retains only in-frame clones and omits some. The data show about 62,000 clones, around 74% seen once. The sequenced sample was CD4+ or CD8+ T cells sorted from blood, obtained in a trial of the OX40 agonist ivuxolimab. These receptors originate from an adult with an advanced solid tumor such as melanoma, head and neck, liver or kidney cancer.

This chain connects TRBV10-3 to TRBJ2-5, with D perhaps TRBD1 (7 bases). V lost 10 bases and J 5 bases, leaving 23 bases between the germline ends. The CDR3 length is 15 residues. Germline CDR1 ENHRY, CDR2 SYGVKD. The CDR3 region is CATLIRQGGGETQYF. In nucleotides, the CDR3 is TGTGCCACCCTAATCCGACAGGGTGGAGGGGAGACCCAGTACTTC.

CDR3 sequence: CASSLGLDGEKLFF. For the CDR3, the DNA is TGTGCCAGCAGCTTGGGGCTGGATGGGGAAAAACTGTTTTTT. This chain connects TRBV5-5 to TRBJ1-4; D is unclear. The germline gives CDR1 SGHKS, CDR2 YYEKEE (reference sequence). This CDR3 has 14 amino acids. V lost 0 bases to trimming and J lost 8 bases, with 11 bases between them.

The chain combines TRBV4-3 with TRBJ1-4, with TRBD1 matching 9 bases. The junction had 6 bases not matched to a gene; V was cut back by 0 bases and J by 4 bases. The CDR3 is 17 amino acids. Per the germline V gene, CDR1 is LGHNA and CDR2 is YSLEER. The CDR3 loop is CASSQEGTGSFNEKLFF. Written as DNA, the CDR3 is TGCGCCAGCAGCCAAGAAGGGACAGGGTCTTTTAATGAAAAACTGTTTTTT.

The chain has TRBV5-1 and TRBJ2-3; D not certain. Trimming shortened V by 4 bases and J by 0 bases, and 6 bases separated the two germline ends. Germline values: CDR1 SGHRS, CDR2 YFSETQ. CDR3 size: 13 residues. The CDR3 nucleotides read TGCGCCAGCAGCCGATCTAGCACAGATACGCAGTATTTT. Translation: CASSRSSTDTQYF.

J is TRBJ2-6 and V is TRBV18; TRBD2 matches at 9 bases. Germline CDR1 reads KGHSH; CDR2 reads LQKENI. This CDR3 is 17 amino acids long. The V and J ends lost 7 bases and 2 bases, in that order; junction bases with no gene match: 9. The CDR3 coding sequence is TGTGCCAGCTTCCCCGGCGGGAGGGGTCCTGGGGCCAACGTCCTGACTTTC. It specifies CASFPGGRGPGANVLTF. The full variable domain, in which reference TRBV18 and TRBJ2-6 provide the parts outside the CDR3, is NAGVMQNPRHLVRRRGQEARLRCSPMKGHSHVYWYRQLPEEGLKFMVYLQKENIIDESGMPKERFSAEFPKEGPSILRIQQVVRGDSAAYFCASFPGGRGPGANVLTFGAGSRLTVL.

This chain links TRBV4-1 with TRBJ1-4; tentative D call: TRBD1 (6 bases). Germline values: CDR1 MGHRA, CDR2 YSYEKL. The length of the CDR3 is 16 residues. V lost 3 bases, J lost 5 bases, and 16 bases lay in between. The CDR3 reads CASSQGGTFKNEKLFF. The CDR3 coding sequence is TGCGCCAGCAGCCAGGGGGGGACATTTAAAAATGAAAAACTGTTTTTT.

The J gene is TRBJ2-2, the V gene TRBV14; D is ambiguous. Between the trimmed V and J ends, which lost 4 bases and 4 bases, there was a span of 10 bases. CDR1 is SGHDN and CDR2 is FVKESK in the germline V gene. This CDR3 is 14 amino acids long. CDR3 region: CASSPGPFTGELFF. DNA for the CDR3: TGTGCCAGCAGCCCCGGTCCCTTCACCGGGGAGCTGTTTTTT.

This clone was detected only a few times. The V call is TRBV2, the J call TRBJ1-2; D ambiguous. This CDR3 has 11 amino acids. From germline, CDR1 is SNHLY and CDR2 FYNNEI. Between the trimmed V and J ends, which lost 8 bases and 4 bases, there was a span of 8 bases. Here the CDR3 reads CASPGPYGYTF. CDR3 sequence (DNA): TGTGCCAGCCCTGGACCCTATGGCTACACCTTC.

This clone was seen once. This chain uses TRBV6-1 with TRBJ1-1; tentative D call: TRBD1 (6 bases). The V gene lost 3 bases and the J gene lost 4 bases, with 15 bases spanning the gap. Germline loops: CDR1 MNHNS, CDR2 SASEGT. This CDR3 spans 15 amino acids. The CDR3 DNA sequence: TGTGCCAGCAGTGAGCTCCAGGGGCTGGGCACTGAAGCTTTCTTT. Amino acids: CASSELQGLGTEAFF.

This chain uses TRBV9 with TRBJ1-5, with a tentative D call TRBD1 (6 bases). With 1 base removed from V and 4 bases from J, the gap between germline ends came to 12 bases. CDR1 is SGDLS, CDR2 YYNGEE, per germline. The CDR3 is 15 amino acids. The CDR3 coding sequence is TGTGCCAGCAGCGTAAACAGGGCCCTGAATCAGCCCCAGCATTTT. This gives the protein CASSVNRALNQPQHF.

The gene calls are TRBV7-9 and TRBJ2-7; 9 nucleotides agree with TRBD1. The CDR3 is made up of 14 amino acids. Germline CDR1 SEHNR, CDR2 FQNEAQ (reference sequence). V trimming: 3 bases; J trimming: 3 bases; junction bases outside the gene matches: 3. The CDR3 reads CASSLGQGLYEQYF. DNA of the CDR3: TGTGCCAGCAGCTTGGGACAGGGACTCTACGAGCAGTACTTC.

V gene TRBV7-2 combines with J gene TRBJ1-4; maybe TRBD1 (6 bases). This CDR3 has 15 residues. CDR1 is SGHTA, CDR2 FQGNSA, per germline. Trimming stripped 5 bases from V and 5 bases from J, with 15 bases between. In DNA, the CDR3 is TGTGCCAGCAGCCTAGGACAGCTAATAAATGAAAAACTGTTTTTT. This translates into CASSLGQLINEKLFF.

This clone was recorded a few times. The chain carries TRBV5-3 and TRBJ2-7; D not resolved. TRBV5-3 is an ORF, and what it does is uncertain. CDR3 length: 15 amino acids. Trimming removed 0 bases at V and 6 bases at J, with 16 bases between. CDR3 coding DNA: TGTGCCAGAAGCTTGGTGTGGGGTCAGGAATGCGAGCAGTACTTC. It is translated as CARSLVWGQECEQYF.

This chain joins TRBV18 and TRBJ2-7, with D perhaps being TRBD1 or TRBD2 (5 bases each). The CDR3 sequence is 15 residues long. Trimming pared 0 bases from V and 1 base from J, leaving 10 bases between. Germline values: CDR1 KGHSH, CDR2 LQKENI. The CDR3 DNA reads TGTGCCAGCTCACCACCGGGACCCTCTTCCTACGAGCAGTACTTC. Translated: CASSPPGPSSYEQYF. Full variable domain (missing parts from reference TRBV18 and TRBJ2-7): NAGVMQNPRHLVRRRGQEARLRCSPMKGHSHVYWYRQLPEEGLKFMVYLQKENIIDESGMPKERFSAEFPKEGPSILRIQQVVRGDSAAYFCASSPPGPSSYEQYFGPGTRLTVT.

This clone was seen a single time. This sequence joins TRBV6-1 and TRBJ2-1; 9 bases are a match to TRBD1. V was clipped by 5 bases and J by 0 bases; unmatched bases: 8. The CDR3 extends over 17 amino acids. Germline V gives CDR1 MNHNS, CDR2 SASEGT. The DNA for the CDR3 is TGTGCCAGCAGTAAAGGGACAGGGCTAAGCTCCTACAATGAGCAGTTCTTC. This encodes CASSKGTGLSSYNEQFF.

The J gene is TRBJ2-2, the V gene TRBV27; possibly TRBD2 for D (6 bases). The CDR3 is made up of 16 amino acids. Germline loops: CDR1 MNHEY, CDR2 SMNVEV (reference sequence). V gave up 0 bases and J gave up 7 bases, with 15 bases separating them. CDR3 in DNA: TGTGCCAGCAGTTTATCGGGGGGAATCGGCAGCGGGGAGCTGTTTTTT. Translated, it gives CASSLSGGIGSGELFF.

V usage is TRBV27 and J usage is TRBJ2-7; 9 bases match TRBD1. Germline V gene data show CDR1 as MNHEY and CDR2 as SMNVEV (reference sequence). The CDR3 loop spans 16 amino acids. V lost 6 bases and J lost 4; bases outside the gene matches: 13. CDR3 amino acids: CASRPRGPGQGYEQYF. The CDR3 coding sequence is TGTGCCAGCAGACCCAGGGGGCCGGGACAGGGTTACGAGCAGTACTTC.

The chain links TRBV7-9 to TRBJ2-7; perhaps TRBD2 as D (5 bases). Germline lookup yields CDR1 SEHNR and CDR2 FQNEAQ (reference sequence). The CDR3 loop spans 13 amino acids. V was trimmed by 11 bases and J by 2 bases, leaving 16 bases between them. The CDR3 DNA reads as TGTGCCTCGGCTGCGGGTTCGGCCTACGAGCAGTACTTC. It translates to CASAAGSAYEQYF.

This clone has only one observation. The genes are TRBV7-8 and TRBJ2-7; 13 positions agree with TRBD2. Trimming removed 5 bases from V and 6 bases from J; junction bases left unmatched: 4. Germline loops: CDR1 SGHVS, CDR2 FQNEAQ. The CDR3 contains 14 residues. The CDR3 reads CASSVRTSGGEQYF. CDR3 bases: TGTGCCAGCAGCGTCCGGACTAGCGGGGGCGAGCAGTACTTC.

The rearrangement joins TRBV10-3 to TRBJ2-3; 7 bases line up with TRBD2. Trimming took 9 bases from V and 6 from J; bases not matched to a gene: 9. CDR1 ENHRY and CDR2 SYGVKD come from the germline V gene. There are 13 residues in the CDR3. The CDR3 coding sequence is TGTGCCATTTACGGGGGGTCCCAGGATACGCAGTATTTT. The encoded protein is CAIYGGSQDTQYF.

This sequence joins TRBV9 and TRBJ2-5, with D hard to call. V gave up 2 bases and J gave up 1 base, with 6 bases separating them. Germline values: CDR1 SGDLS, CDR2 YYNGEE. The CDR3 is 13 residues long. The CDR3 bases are TGTGCCAGCAGCGTCAGTCTCCAAGAGACCCAGTACTTC. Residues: CASSVSLQETQYF. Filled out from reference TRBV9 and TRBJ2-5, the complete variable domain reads DSGVTQTPKHLITATGQRVTLRCSPRSGDLSVYWYQQSLDQGLQFLIQYYNGEERAKGNILERFSAQQFPDLHSELNLSSLELGDSALYFCASSVSLQETQYFGPGTRLLVL.

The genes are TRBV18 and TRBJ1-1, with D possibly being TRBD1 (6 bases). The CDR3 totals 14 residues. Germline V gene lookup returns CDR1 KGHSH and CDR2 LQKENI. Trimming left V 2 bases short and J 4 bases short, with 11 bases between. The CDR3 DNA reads TGTGCCAGCTCACCAGGACAGCGGGGCACTGAAGCTTTCTTT. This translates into CASSPGQRGTEAFF.

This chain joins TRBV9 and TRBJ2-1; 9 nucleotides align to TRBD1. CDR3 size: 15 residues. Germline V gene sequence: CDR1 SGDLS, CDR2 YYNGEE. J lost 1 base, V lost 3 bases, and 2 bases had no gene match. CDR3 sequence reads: CASSEQGASYNEQFF. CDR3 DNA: TGTGCCAGCAGCGAACAGGGGGCATCCTACAATGAGCAGTTCTTC.

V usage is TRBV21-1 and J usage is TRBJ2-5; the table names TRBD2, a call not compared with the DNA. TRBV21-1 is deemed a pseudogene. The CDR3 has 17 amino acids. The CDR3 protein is CASSKVRRGGCQETQYF. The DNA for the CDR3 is TGTGCCAGCAGCAAAGTCCGGCGGGGGGGCTGCCAAGAGACCCAGTACTTC.

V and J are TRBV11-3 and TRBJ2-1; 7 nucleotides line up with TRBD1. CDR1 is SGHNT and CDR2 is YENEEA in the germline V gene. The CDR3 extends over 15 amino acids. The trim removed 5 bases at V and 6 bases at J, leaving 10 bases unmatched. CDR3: CASSTAGTAVNEQFF. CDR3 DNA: TGTGCCAGCAGCACCGCCGGGACAGCGGTCAATGAGCAGTTCTTC. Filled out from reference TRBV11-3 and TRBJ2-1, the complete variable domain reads EAGVVQSPRYKIIEKKQPVAFWCNPISGHNTLYWYLQNLGQGPELLIRYENEEAVDDSQLPKDRFSAERLKGVDSTLKIQPAELGDSAVYLCASSTAGTAVNEQFFGPGTRLTVL.

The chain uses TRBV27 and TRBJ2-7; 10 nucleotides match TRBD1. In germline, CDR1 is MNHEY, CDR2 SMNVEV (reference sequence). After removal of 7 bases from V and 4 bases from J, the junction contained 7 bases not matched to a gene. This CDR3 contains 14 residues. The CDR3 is CASTPGTGVYEQYF. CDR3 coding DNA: TGTGCCAGCACGCCAGGGACAGGGGTTTACGAGCAGTACTTC.

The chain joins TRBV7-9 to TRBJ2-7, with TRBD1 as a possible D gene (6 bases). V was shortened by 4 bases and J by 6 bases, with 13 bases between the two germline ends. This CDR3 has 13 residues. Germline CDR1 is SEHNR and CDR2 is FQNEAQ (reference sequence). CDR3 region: CASSSSDRPEQYF. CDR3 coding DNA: TGTGCCAGCAGCTCTTCAGACAGGCCCGAGCAGTACTTC.

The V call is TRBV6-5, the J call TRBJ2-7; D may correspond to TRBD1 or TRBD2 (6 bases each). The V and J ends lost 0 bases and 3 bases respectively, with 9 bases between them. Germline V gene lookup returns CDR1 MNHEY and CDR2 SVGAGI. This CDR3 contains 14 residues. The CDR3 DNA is TGTGCCAGCAGTTACTCCAGGGGAGGCTACGAGCAGTACTTC. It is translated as CASSYSRGGYEQYF.